This TCR beta chain was identified in a study of T cells after yellow fever vaccination. This clonotype has just a few counts. TCR cDNA was made by 5'RACE template switching, adding a universal primer site and UMIs. TCRdb reanalysed the 5' RACE reads using MiXCR and keeps one entry per CDR3 protein. Of hundreds of thousands of distinct CDR3 sequences detected, 18% appear once; the ten largest clones hold 15% to 20%. V was pared by 10 bases and J by 6 bases, with 12 bases between. Germline CDR1 reads SGHTA; CDR2 reads FQGTGA. The length of the CDR3 is 12 residues. V is TRBV7-3 and J is TRBJ2-2, with D possibly matching TRBD2 (5 bases). This TCR derives from a young man who received the YFV17D yellow fever vaccine. Sequenced here: PBMCs, sampled before the yellow fever booster vaccination. CDR3 region: CATHEGPGELFF. DNA of the CDR3: TGTGCCACTCATGAGGGTCCCGGGGAGCTGTTTTTT.